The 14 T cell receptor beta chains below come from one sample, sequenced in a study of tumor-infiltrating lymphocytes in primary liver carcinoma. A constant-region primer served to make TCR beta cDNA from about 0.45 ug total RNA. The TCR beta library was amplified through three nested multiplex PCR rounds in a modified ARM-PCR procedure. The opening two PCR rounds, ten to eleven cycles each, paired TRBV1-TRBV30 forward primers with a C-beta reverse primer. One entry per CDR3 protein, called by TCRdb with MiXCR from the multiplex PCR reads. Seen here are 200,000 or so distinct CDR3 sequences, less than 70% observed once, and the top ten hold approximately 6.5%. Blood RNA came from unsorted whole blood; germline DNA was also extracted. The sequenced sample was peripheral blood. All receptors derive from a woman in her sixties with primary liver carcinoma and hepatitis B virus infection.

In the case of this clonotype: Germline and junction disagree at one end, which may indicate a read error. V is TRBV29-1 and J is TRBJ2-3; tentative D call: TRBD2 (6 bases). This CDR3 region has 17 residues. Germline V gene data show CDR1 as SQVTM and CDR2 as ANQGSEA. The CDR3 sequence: CSVLGGVNQVRGDTQYF. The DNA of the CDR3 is TGCAGCGTTCTCGGGGGAGTGAATCAGGTCCGGGGAGATACACAGTATTTT.

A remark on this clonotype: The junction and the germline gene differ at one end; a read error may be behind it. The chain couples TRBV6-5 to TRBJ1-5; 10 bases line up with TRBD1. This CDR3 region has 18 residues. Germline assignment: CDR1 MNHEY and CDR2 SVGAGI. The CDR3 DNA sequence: TGTGACAGCAGACGACAGGGGGCAGGTCCCTATAGTAATCAGCCCCAGCATTTT. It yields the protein CDSRRQGAGPYSNQPQHF.

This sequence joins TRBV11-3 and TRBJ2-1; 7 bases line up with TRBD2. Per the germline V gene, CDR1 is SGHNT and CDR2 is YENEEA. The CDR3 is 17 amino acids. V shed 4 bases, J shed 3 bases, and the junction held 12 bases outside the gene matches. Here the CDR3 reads CASSSGSERGDYNEQFF. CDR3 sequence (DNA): TGTGCCAGCAGCTCGGGCTCGGAGCGGGGAGACTACAATGAGCAGTTCTTC.

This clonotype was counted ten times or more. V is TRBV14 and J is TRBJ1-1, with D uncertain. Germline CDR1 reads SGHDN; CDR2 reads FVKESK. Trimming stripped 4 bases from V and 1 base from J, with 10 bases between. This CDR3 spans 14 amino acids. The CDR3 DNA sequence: TGTGCCAGCAGCCGCCTAGTCGGGAACACTGAAGCTTTCTTT. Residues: CASSRLVGNTEAFF.

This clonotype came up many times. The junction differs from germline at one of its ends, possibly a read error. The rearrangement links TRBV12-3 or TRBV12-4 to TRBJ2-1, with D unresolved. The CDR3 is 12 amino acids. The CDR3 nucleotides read TGTGCCAGCAGTAACCCTCTGGTGCGACCCGACTTC. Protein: CASSNPLVRPDF.

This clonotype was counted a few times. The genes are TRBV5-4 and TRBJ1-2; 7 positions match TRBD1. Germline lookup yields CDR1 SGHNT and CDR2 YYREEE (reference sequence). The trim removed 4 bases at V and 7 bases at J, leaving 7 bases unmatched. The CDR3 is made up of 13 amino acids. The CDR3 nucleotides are TGTGCCAGCAGCCACGGACAGGTCTCTGGCTACACCTTC. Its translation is CASSHGQVSGYTF.

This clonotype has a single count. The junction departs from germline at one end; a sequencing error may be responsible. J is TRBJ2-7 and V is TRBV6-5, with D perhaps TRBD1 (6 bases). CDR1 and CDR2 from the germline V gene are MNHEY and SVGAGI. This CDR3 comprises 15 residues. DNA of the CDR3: TGTGCCACCCGTATCTTCTGGGACATCCCCTATGAGCAGTACTTC. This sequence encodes CATRIFWDIPYEQYF.

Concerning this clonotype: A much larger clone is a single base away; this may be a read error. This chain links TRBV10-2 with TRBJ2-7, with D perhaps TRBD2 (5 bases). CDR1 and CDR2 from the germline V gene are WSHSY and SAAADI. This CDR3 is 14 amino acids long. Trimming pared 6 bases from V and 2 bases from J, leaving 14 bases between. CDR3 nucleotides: TGCGCCAGCAGGGCTAACGGAGGAACCTACGAGCAGTACTTC. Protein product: CASRANGGTYEQYF.

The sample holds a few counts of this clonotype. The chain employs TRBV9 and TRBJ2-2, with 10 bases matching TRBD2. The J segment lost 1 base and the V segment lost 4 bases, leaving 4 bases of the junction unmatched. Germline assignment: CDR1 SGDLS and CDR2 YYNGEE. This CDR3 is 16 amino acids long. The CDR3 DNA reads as TGTGCCAGCAGCCCTAGCGGGAGAGGGAACACCGGGGAGCTGTTTTTT. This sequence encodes CASSPSGRGNTGELFF.

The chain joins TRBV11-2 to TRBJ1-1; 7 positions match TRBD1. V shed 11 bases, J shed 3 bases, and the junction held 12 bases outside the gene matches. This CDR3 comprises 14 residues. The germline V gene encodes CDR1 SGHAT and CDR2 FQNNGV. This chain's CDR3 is CADSLIQGYTEAFF. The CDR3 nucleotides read TGTGCCGACAGCTTAATACAGGGGTACACTGAAGCTTTCTTT.

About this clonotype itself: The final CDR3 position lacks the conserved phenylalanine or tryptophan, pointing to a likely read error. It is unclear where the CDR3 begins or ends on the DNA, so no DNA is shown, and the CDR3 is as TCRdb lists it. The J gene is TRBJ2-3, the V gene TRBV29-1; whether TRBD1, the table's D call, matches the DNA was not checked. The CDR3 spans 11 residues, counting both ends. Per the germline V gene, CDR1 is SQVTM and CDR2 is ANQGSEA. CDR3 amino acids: CSVADTERVYL.

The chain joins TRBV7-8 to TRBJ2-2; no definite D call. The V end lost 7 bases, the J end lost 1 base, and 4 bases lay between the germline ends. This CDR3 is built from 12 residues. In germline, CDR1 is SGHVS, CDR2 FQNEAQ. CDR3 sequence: CASNGNTGELFF. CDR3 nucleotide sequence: TGTGCCAGCAATGGGAACACCGGGGAGCTGTTTTTT.

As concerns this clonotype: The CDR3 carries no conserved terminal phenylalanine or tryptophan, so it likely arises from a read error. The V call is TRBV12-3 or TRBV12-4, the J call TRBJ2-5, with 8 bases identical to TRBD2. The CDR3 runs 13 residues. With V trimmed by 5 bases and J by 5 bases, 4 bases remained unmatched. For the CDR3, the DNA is TGTGCCAGCAGTCTTAGCGGGACGGAGACCCAGTACTCC. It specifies CASSLSGTETQYS.

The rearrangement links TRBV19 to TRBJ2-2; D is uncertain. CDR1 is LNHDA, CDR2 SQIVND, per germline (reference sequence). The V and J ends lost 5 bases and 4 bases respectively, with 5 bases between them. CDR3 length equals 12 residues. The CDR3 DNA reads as TGTGCCAGTAGTCTACTCACCGGGGAGCTGTTTTTT. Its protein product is CASSLLTGELFF.